This T cell receptor beta chain was profiled in a study of CD8+ T cells in alopecia areata. Per germline, CDR1 SGHRS and CDR2 YFSETQ. This CDR3 contains 12 residues. V shed 0 bases and J shed 5 bases, with 6 bases lying between them. This clone was counted a few times. Treatment here: oral pan-JAK inhibitor, 5-10 mg twice daily. RNA extraction and reverse transcription yielded cDNA as sequencing template. Some clones are missing from TCRdb's copy, which holds only in-frame ones; the method was immunoSEQ multiplex PCR. Found here are about 120,000 clones, about 50% of them singletons; the top ten hold 0.46%.

The sequencing used CD4+ T cells sorted from blood, collected at week 4, from a patient treated with tofacitinib. The receptor was derived from a human donor with alopecia areata. The chain employs TRBV5-1 and TRBJ2-7; unclear D gene. In nucleotides, the CDR3 is TGCGCCAGCAGCTTGGATGTGAACGAGCAGTACTTC. It specifies CASSLDVNEQYF.